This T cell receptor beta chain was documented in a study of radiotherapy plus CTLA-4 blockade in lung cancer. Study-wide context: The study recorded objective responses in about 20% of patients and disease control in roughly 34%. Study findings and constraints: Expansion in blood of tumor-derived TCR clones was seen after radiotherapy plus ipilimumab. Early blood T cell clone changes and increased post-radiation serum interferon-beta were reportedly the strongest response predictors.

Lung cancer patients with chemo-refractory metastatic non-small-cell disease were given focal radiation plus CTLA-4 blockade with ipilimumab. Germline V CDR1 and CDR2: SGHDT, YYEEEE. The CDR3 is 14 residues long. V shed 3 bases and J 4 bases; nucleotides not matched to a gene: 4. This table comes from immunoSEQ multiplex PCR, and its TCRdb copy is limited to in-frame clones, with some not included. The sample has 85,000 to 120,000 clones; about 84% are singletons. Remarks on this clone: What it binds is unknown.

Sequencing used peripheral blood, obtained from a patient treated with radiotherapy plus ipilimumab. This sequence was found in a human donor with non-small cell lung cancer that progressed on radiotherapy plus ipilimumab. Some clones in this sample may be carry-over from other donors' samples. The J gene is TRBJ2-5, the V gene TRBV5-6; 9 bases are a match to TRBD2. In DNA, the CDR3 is TGTGCCAGCAGCTCAAAGCGGGGGGCAGAGACCCAGTACTTC. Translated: CASSSKRGAETQYF.